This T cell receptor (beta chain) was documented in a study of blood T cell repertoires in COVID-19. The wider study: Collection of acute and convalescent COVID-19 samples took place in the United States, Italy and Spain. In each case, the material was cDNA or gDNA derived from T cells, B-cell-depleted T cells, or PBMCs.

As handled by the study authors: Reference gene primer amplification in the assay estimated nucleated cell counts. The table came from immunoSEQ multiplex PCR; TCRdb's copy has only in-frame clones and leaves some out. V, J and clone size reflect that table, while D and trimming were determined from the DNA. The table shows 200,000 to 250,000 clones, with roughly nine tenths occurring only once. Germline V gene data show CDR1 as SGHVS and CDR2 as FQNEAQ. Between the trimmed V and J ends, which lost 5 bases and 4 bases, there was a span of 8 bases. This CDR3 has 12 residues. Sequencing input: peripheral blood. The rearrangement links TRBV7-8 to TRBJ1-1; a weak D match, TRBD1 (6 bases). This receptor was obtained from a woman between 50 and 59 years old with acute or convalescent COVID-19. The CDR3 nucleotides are TGTGCCAGCAGCATACAGGGCACTGAAGCTTTCTTT. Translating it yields CASSIQGTEAFF.